These 2 T cell receptor beta chains came from one sample sequenced in a study of molecular identifiers for immune sequencing clone quantification. Via MiXCR, TCRdb re-called the PCR reads, giving one row per CDR3 protein. The data contain around 480,000 distinct CDR3 sequences, about 26% of them singletons. The sample consisted of naive CD8+ T cells from blood, with Jurkat cell RNA spiked in. Subset denoted: FACS-sorted CD8+CD4-CCR7+CD45RA+ naive T cells. These receptors were obtained from a human donor in good health. Some libraries in this study had Jurkat cell RNA spiked in.

This chain joins TRBV20-1 and TRBJ2-1; D remains unclear. V was cut by 6 bases and J by 3 bases, with 15 bases left in between. Germline CDR1 is DFQATT and CDR2 is SNEGSKA (reference sequence). The CDR3 totals 14 residues. CDR3 region: CSAGCGVLYNEQFF. Here the CDR3 DNA reads TGCAGTGCCGGATGTGGGGTCCTCTACAATGAGCAGTTCTTC.

This clonotype turned up a few times. The chain employs TRBV20-1 and TRBJ2-3, with TRBD2 matching 8 bases. The junction had 5 bases not matched to a gene; V was cut back by 0 bases and J by 0 bases. This CDR3 is built from 16 residues. Germline loops: CDR1 DFQATT, CDR2 SNEGSKA (reference sequence). The CDR3 loop is CSARDWTSLSTDTQYF. The CDR3 nucleotides read TGCAGTGCTAGAGATTGGACTAGCCTTAGCACAGATACGCAGTATTTT.